This passage covers 10 T cell receptor beta chains from one sample sequenced in a study of blood T cell repertoires in COVID-19 (dated by TCRdb to 2018 to 2020). Libraries were made using the immunoSEQ multiplex PCR assay. TCRdb provides this immuneACCESS table in a form limited to in-frame rearrangements. Some clones are lacking; in checked studies, under half of them reflect an unresolved V gene, and why the rest are absent is not known. For this sample there are 200,000 to 250,000 clones; about 90% appear just once. Roughly 10% of the sample is taken by the ten largest. Sequences were obtained from PBMCs or T cells enriched from blood (not recorded which). These receptor sequences come from a young man who had recovered from COVID-19.

This clone was seen a few times. The V gene is TRBV2, the J gene TRBJ2-3; 15 bases map to TRBD2. Germline CDR1 and CDR2: SNHLY and FYNNEI. V gave up 10 bases and J gave up 2 bases; unmatched junction bases: 7. The CDR3 extends over 16 amino acids. DNA of the CDR3: TGTGCCACCGGACTAGCGGGGGGGAAACTCACAGATACGCAGTATTTT. Protein product: CATGLAGGKLTDTQYF.

The chain has TRBV5-6 and TRBJ2-7, with D tentatively TRBD1 (5 bases). Trimming removed 1 base at V and 4 bases at J, with 24 bases between. Germline V gives CDR1 SGHDT, CDR2 YYEEEE. This CDR3 region has 18 residues. CDR3 bases: TGTGCCAGCAGCTTGTCTCAGATTCAGGGTAAGGAATTTTACGAGCAGTACTTC. Translation: CASSLSQIQGKEFYEQYF.

The chain joins TRBV27 to TRBJ2-7; D remains unclear. The CDR3 length is 14 residues. Trimming removed 5 bases at V and 0 bases at J, with 11 bases between. Germline CDR1 and CDR2: MNHEY and SMNVEV (reference sequence). This CDR3 reads CASSQRLSSYEQYF. CDR3 DNA: TGTGCCAGCAGTCAACGACTTAGCTCCTACGAGCAGTACTTC.

Only one count was recorded for this clone. The chain uses TRBV27 and TRBJ1-5, with D possibly matching TRBD1 (5 bases). CDR1 and CDR2 from the germline V gene are MNHEY and SMNVEV (reference sequence). This CDR3 comprises 15 residues. Deletions cut 2 bases from V and 1 base from J, with 9 bases between. DNA of the CDR3: TGTGCCAGCAGTTTACGCCCAGGGAGCAATCAGCCCCAGCATTTT. Its protein product is CASSLRPGSNQPQHF.

A single count supports this clone. The chain combines TRBV27 with TRBJ1-5, with D possibly TRBD1 on 5 matching bases. The CDR3 consists of 15 residues. The germline V and J ends were trimmed by 2 bases and 2 bases, with 10 bases remaining between them. Germline loops: CDR1 MNHEY, CDR2 SMNVEV (reference sequence). The CDR3 region is CASSLGAQGNQPQHF. DNA for the CDR3: TGTGCCAGCAGTTTAGGGGCACAGGGCAATCAGCCCCAGCATTTT.

The chain joins TRBV19 to TRBJ2-5, with TRBD2 matching 10 bases. Germline trimming cut 3 bases from V and 3 bases from J; bases unmatched to any gene: 7. This CDR3 is built from 16 residues. Germline V gene sequence: CDR1 LNHDA, CDR2 SQIVND (reference sequence). The CDR3 DNA follows: TGTGCCAGTAGTATTTCACTAGCGGGAACGGAAGAGACCCAGTACTTC. This gives the protein CASSISLAGTEETQYF.

V usage is TRBV6-6 and J usage is TRBJ1-4, with D perhaps matching TRBD1 (6 bases). The germline V gene encodes CDR1 MNHNY and CDR2 SVGAGI (reference sequence). This CDR3 has 16 amino acids. Between the trimmed V and J ends, which lost 6 bases and 5 bases, there was a span of 19 bases. The CDR3 region is CASSYGTGTLNEKLFF. CDR3 DNA: TGTGCCAGCAGCTATGGGACCGGGACACTCAATGAAAAACTGTTTTTT.

The V gene is TRBV7-8, the J gene TRBJ1-1, with TRBD1 matching over 7 bases. The germline gives CDR1 SGHVS, CDR2 FQNEAQ. The CDR3 runs to 17 residues. V trimming: 1 base; J trimming: 5 bases; junction bases outside the gene matches: 13. The CDR3 is CASSLGVLRGPRTEAFF. CDR3 coding DNA: TGTGCCAGCAGCTTAGGTGTGTTGAGGGGGCCAAGGACTGAAGCTTTCTTT.

The chain is built from TRBV15 and TRBJ1-1, with 8 positions matching TRBD1. This CDR3 is built from 15 residues. Germline V gene lookup returns CDR1 LNHNV and CDR2 YYDKDF (reference sequence). J gave up 0 bases and V 2 bases, and 2 bases lay outside the gene matches. CDR3 in DNA: TGTGCCACCAGCAGACCCAGGGGGCTGAACACTGAAGCTTTCTTT. Amino acid sequence: CATSRPRGLNTEAFF.

The V gene is TRBV5-1, the J gene TRBJ2-2; D uncertain. The germline gives CDR1 SGHRS, CDR2 YFSETQ. This CDR3 is 15 amino acids long. V was shortened by 1 base and J by 3 bases, with 10 bases between the two germline ends. The CDR3 nucleotides read TGCGCCAGCAGCTTGTCCACACCCGACACCGGGGAGCTGTTTTTT. It encodes CASSLSTPDTGELFF.